This T cell receptor beta chain comes out of a study of cytomegalovirus exposure and HLA in healthy donors. The study, taken as a whole, reports: The study labeled more than 150 TCR beta chains cytomegalovirus-associated.

Germline trimming cut 5 bases from V and 6 bases from J; bases unmatched to any gene: 4. This CDR3 is 14 amino acids long. CDR1 KGHSH and CDR2 LQKENI come from the germline V gene. Notes on this clone: Its antigen is as yet unknown.

Profiled with immunoSEQ multiplex PCR; TCRdb holds only in-frame clones, not every one. This table holds 110,000 to 150,000 clones, roughly 90% found once. Separate from the 666-subject first cohort, the roughly 130-subject validation cohort was the one that the donors belonged to. Material: PBMCs. The sequence came from a man younger than 35 in good health and CMV-seronegative. The chain joins TRBV18 to TRBJ1-4; TRBD1 matches 9 bases. In DNA, the CDR3 is TGTGCCAGCTCAGCCGGGACAGGGCATGAAAAACTGTTTTTT. Protein product: CASSAGTGHEKLFF.